One sample yielded the 23 T cell receptor beta chains listed below, sequenced in a study of T-cell reconstitution after alpha-beta-depleted transplantation in children. Researchers prepared the TCRbeta library using unique molecular identifiers, the study reports. TCRdb re-analysed the PCR reads in MiXCR, keeping a single row per CDR3 protein. The sample holds about 600,000 distinct CDR3 sequences, about 21% seen once. The sample in question was PBMCs, mostly from graft donor cells, obtained 360 days after TCRalphabeta/CD19-depleted stem cell transplant. All receptors derive from a boy younger than two who had a stem cell transplant for acute myeloid leukemia, so the T cells may come from the graft donor.

The chain recombines TRBV18 with TRBJ2-1, with D tentatively TRBD1 (5 bases). The germline V and J ends were trimmed by 6 bases and 8 bases, with 8 bases remaining between them. The CDR3 has 11 amino acids. Germline CDR1 and CDR2: KGHSH and LQKENI. The chain's CDR3 is CASSTADEQFF. The DNA of the CDR3 is TGTGCCAGCTCGACAGCCGATGAGCAGTTCTTC. The whole variable domain, remainder taken from reference TRBV18 and TRBJ2-1, is NAGVMQNPRHLVRRRGQEARLRCSPMKGHSHVYWYRQLPEEGLKFMVYLQKENIIDESGMPKERFSAEFPKEGPSILRIQQVVRGDSAAYFCASSTADEQFFGPGTRLTVL.

This clonotype showed up many times. V and J are TRBV15 and TRBJ2-5; no clear D. Germline assignment: CDR1 LNHNV and CDR2 YYDKDF (reference sequence). V dropped 0 bases and J dropped 1 base, with 6 bases sitting between them. The CDR3 is 14 amino acids. The CDR3 sequence is CATSRDSVQETQYF. The CDR3 DNA reads TGTGCCACCAGCAGAGATTCAGTCCAAGAGACCCAGTACTTC.

The chain couples TRBV25-1 to TRBJ2-2, with D perhaps matching TRBD1 (6 bases). Germline values: CDR1 MGHDK, CDR2 SYGVNS. The CDR3 runs to 13 residues. V was trimmed by 7 bases and J by 5 bases, leaving 11 bases between them. This CDR3 is CASNDRPTGELFF. Here the CDR3 DNA reads TGTGCCAGCAACGACAGGCCTACCGGGGAGCTGTTTTTT.

The V and J genes are TRBV29-1 and TRBJ2-7; D is tentatively TRBD1 or TRBD2 (5 bases each). With 3 bases removed from V and 3 bases from J, the gap between germline ends came to 12 bases. Germline CDR1 SQVTM, CDR2 ANQGSEA. This CDR3 contains 13 residues. The CDR3: CSVEWDRGYEQYF. In DNA, the CDR3 is TGCAGCGTTGAGTGGGACCGGGGCTACGAGCAGTACTTC.

This chain joins TRBV27 and TRBJ2-1, with D perhaps matching TRBD2 (6 bases). This CDR3 has 14 residues. Germline V lookup: CDR1 MNHEY, CDR2 SMNVEV (reference sequence). The V gene lost 7 bases and the J gene lost 10 bases, with 20 bases spanning the gap. The DNA for the CDR3 is TGTGCCAGCAAGGTCGGGGGACGCCTCGAGGAGCAGTTCTTC. This gives the protein CASKVGGRLEEQFF.

Many counts were recorded for this clonotype. This chain links TRBV7-2 with TRBJ2-7, with D unclear. This CDR3 spans 16 amino acids. Germline-derived CDR1 and CDR2 are SGHTA and FQGNSA. V lost 1 base and J lost 4, with 17 bases in between. CDR3 in amino acids: CASSLGKNEWSYEQYF. The CDR3 nucleotides read TGTGCCAGCAGCTTAGGAAAGAATGAGTGGTCTTACGAGCAGTACTTC.

The CDR3: CASSSLSRTNTGELFF. Written as DNA, the CDR3 is TGTGCCAGCAGCTCACTATCAAGGACGAACACCGGGGAGCTGTTTTTT. The chain employs TRBV7-8 and TRBJ2-2; D is ambiguous. Germline CDR1 and CDR2: SGHVS and FQNEAQ. This CDR3 is built from 16 residues. V lost 4 bases, J lost 0 bases, and 12 bases lay in between.

The rearrangement uses TRBV24-1 and TRBJ2-3, with D hard to call. The CDR3 is 13 residues long. Between the trimmed V and J ends, which lost 10 bases and 2 bases, there was a span of 12 bases. Germline loops: CDR1 KGHDR, CDR2 SFDVKD. This CDR3 reads CATRDKFTDTQYF. The CDR3 DNA follows: TGTGCCACTCGAGACAAGTTCACAGATACGCAGTATTTT.

This clonotype was counted a few times. The chain is built from TRBV12-3 or TRBV12-4 and TRBJ2-7, with D possibly TRBD1 on 6 matching bases. V was trimmed by 3 bases and J by 3 bases, leaving 15 bases between them. There are 15 residues in the CDR3. The CDR3 spells CASSFGQTGFYEQYF. The CDR3, as DNA: TGTGCCAGCAGTTTCGGGCAAACAGGGTTCTACGAGCAGTACTTC.

This clonotype was seen once. DNA for the CDR3: TGTGCCAGCAGCCCGGTGGGGGGCTACACCTTC. This gives the protein CASSPVGGYTF. The chain is built from TRBV7-2 and TRBJ1-2; unclear D gene. The germline V gene encodes CDR1 SGHTA and CDR2 FQGNSA. The V and J ends lost 5 bases and 8 bases respectively, with 9 bases between them. This CDR3 is built from 11 residues.

This clonotype was found many times. The gene calls are TRBV7-2 and TRBJ2-1; either TRBD1 or TRBD2 may fit D (6 bases each). Deletions cut 0 bases from V and 4 bases from J, with 10 bases between. The CDR3 is made up of 15 amino acids. The germline V gene encodes CDR1 SGHTA and CDR2 FQGNSA. As DNA, the CDR3 is TGTGCCAGCAGCTTAGCGGGGGGCGTGTACAATGAGCAGTTCTTC. This encodes CASSLAGGVYNEQFF.

This clonotype occurred a few times. The rearrangement joins TRBV6-1 to TRBJ2-1; D uncertain. V lost 11 bases and J 7 bases, leaving 21 bases between the germline ends. The CDR3 loop spans 14 amino acids. Looked up from germline, CDR1 is MNHNS and CDR2 is SASEGT. CDR3 sequence (DNA): TGTGCCTGCCGCCTTTCCAACCCTAGTAATGAGCAGTTCTTC. Protein product: CACRLSNPSNEQFF.

This clonotype was recorded at least ten times. V usage is TRBV12-3 or TRBV12-4 and J usage is TRBJ2-7; the D gene is possibly TRBD2 (5 bases). V was clipped by 5 bases and J by 1 base, with 9 bases between them. The CDR3 loop spans 13 amino acids. The CDR3 protein is CASSRTGSYEQYV. In nucleotides, the CDR3 is TGTGCCAGCAGTCGGACTGGGTCCTACGAGCAGTACGTC.

The rearrangement links TRBV20-1 to TRBJ2-1, with a tentative D call TRBD2 (5 bases). Trimming pared 1 base from V and 10 bases from J, leaving 14 bases between. Germline loops: CDR1 DFQATT, CDR2 SNEGSKA (reference sequence). The CDR3 has 13 residues. CDR3 sequence: CSARVPGLAEQFF. CDR3 coding DNA: TGCAGTGCTAGAGTTCCTGGACTCGCCGAGCAGTTCTTC.

CDR3 loop: CASSLVSSGLAGADTQYF. The DNA for the CDR3 is TGTGCCAGCAGCTTAGTGTCTTCGGGACTAGCGGGGGCCGATACGCAGTATTTT. The J gene is TRBJ2-3, the V gene TRBV11-2; the match to TRBD2 covers 14 bases. The germline CDR1 and CDR2 sequences are SGHAT and FQNNGV. The CDR3 is 18 residues long. The trim removed 1 base at V and 6 bases at J, leaving 9 bases unmatched.

This clonotype was found many times. The chain has TRBV5-1 and TRBJ2-2; D is possibly TRBD2 (7 bases). The CDR3 length is 15 residues. V dropped 5 bases and J dropped 3 bases, with 14 bases sitting between them. Per germline, CDR1 SGHRS and CDR2 YFSETQ. Written as DNA, the CDR3 is TGCGCCAGCAGTACCGGGGGGCGAGACACCGGGGAGCTGTTTTTT. Translating gives CASSTGGRDTGELFF.

The chain employs TRBV28 and TRBJ2-5; no clear D. The germline V gene has CDR1 MDHEN and CDR2 SYDVKM. This CDR3 is 16 amino acids long. Trimming took off 5 bases at V and 1 base at J, with 17 bases between the two ends. CDR3 amino acids: CASSPPGSPLQETQYF. The CDR3 DNA reads TGTGCCAGCAGTCCCCCCGGCAGTCCCCTCCAAGAGACCCAGTACTTC.

This clonotype was detected only a few times. The rearrangement uses TRBV6-5 and TRBJ2-1, with TRBD2 as a possible D gene (6 bases). Germline lookup yields CDR1 MNHEY and CDR2 SVGAGI. The V end was cut by 2 bases, the J end by 4 bases, with 12 bases between. The CDR3 extends over 15 amino acids. In nucleotides, the CDR3 is TGTGCCAGCAGTTACATGCGGGGACCTTACAATGAGCAGTTCTTC. Translating it yields CASSYMRGPYNEQFF.

This clonotype was detected a few times. The chain uses TRBV3-1 and TRBJ2-5, with TRBD1 identical over 8 bases. The junction had 6 bases not matched to a gene; V was cut back by 2 bases and J by 4 bases. This CDR3 spans 15 amino acids. From germline, CDR1 is LGHDT and CDR2 YNNKEL (reference sequence). CDR3 amino acids: CASSQMSTGGETQYF. The CDR3 DNA follows: TGTGCCAGCAGCCAAATGAGTACAGGGGGAGAGACCCAGTACTTC.

The chain is built from TRBV12-3 or TRBV12-4 and TRBJ2-3; D perhaps matches TRBD2 (7 bases). The CDR3 runs to 14 residues. Trimming stripped 7 bases from V and 3 bases from J, with 14 bases between. The CDR3 coding sequence is TGTGCCAGCACCTGGGGGGGGCGGACAGATACGCAGTATTTT. Residues: CASTWGGRTDTQYF.

This clonotype was found a few times. The rearrangement joins TRBV12-3 or TRBV12-4 to TRBJ1-2; TRBD1 is a possible D gene (5 bases). There are 17 residues in the CDR3. V was shortened by 4 bases and J by 6 bases, with 24 bases between the two germline ends. The CDR3 reads CASSSMPGPRIGHGYTF. CDR3 DNA sequence: TGTGCCAGCAGTTCGATGCCGGGGCCCCGAATTGGTCATGGCTACACCTTC.

This clonotype appeared a few times. This sequence joins TRBV5-6 and TRBJ2-1; D is possibly TRBD2 (5 bases). The length of the CDR3 is 14 residues. Germline V CDR1 and CDR2: SGHDT, YYEEEE. Trimming shortened V by 4 bases and J by 4 bases, and 12 bases separated the two germline ends. CDR3 DNA sequence: TGTGCCAGCAGCCCTAAGGGAGTGTACAATGAGCAGTTCTTC. The encoded protein is CASSPKGVYNEQFF. Combining the CDR3 with reference TRBV5-6 and TRBJ2-1 gives the whole variable domain DAGVTQSPTHLIKTRGQQVTLRCSPKSGHDTVSWYQQALGQGPQFIFQYYEEEERQRGNFPDRFSGHQFPNYSSELNVNALLLGDSALYLCASSPKGVYNEQFFGPGTRLTVL.

Ten or more counts support this clonotype. CDR3 protein: CASSWGAYNEQFF. Written as DNA, the CDR3 is TGTGCCAGCAGCTGGGGGGCCTACAATGAGCAGTTCTTC. This chain links TRBV5-5 with TRBJ2-1; tentative D call: TRBD2 (6 bases). V shed 3 bases and J shed 2 bases, with 6 bases lying between them. The germline V gene encodes CDR1 SGHKS and CDR2 YYEKEE (reference sequence). The CDR3 contains 13 residues.